This is a list of T cell receptor beta chains from one sample in a study of blood T cells in healthy people across ages. One entry per CDR3 protein, called by TCRdb with MiXCR from the 5' RACE reads. The sample lists 1,800,000 or so distinct CDR3 sequences, about 39% occurring once. The sample taken for sequencing was blood. These receptors were obtained from a human donor in good health. The CDR3 runs from the conserved cysteine through the conserved F or W. Fields, in order: clone size, J gene, V gene, D gene, CDR3 protein, CDR3 DNA. D genes are given only for firm matches. Clone size appears in some rows only: once, few, many, or a class for an expanded clone.

>-|TRBJ2-7|TRBV29-1|-
CSVEELRHGRYEQYF
TGCAGCGTTGAAGAACTTCGACACGGACGCTACGAGCAGTACTTC
>few|TRBJ1-2|TRBV7-9|TRBD1
CASSFYRGDGYTF
TGTGCCAGCAGCTTTTACAGGGGTGATGGCTACACCTTC
>-|TRBJ2-5|TRBV5-1|TRBD1
CASTPGTAQETQYF
TGCGCCAGCACCCCGGGGACAGCGCAAGAGACCCAGTACTTC
>-|TRBJ2-7|TRBV11-2|-
CASSVDSYNEQYF
TGTGCCAGCAGCGTGGACTCTTACAATGAGCAGTACTTC
>-|TRBJ2-1|TRBV7-2|-
CASSFRGGRNNEQFF
TGTGCCAGCAGCTTCCGCGGGGGCCGGAACAATGAGCAGTTCTTC
>few|TRBJ2-4|TRBV28|TRBD1
CASRGTGGIQYF
TGTGCCAGCAGGGGGACAGGGGGTATTCAGTACTTC
>-|TRBJ1-1|TRBV27|TRBD1
CASRPTGGLRAFF
TGTGCCAGCAGACCGACAGGGGGCTTGAGAGCTTTCTTT
>many|TRBJ2-1|TRBV28|TRBD1
CASSPPGQGYNEQFF
TGTGCCAGCAGTCCCCCGGGACAGGGGTACAATGAGCAGTTCTTC
>few|TRBJ2-2|TRBV4-2|-
CASSPITGELFF
TGTGCCAGCAGCCCTATCACCGGGGAGCTGTTTTTT
>-|TRBJ2-4|TRBV24-1|-
CATSSTSKQYF
TGTGCCACCAGTAGCACTAGCAAGCAGTACTTC
>-|TRBJ1-6|TRBV2|-
CASSLRGRSPLHF
TGTGCCAGCAGTCTTCGGGGGCGATCACCCCTCCACTTT
>-|TRBJ1-1|TRBV7-9|-
CASSLTGQSGEAFF
TGTGCCAGCAGCCTTACAGGGCAGTCTGGTGAAGCTTTCTTT
>-|TRBJ1-6|TRBV9|-
CAHTYFRQDNSPLHF
TGTGCCCATACGTATTTCCGACAGGATAATTCACCCCTCCACTTT
>-|TRBJ2-7|TRBV20-1|TRBD1
CSAKSTGAYEQYF
TGCAGTGCTAAATCCACAGGGGCCTACGAGCAGTACTTC
>few|TRBJ2-7|TRBV20-1|TRBD1
CSAIPGQGTYEQYF
TGCAGTGCTATTCCCGGACAGGGAACCTACGAGCAGTACTTC
>-|TRBJ2-3|TRBV7-2|TRBD2
CASSPFGDYITDTQYF
TGTGCCAGCAGCCCCTTCGGGGACTACATCACAGATACGCAGTATTTT
>-|TRBJ2-7|TRBV3-1|-
CASSQGGFYNEQYF
TGTGCCAGCAGCCAAGGGGGGTTTTACAATGAGCAGTACTTC
>-|TRBJ2-5|TRBV2|-
CASRDGLGETQYF
TGTGCCAGCAGGGACGGGCTAGGGGAGACCCAGTACTTC
>-|TRBJ1-2|TRBV7-2|-
CASSLGFPGASNYGYTF
TGTGCCAGCAGCTTAGGGTTCCCAGGGGCCTCTAACTATGGCTACACCTTC
>-|TRBJ1-2|TRBV7-9|-
CASSFLGRNYGYTF
TGTGCCAGCAGCTTTCTAGGCAGAAACTATGGTTACACCTTC
>-|TRBJ1-4|TRBV7-8|TRBD1
CASSLLAGGNEKLFF
TGTGCCAGCAGCTTATTGGCAGGGGGTAATGAAAAACTGTTTTTT
>many|TRBJ2-1|TRBV5-1|-
CASSPSPGNEQFF
TGCGCCAGCAGCCCAAGTCCTGGTAATGAGCAGTTCTTC